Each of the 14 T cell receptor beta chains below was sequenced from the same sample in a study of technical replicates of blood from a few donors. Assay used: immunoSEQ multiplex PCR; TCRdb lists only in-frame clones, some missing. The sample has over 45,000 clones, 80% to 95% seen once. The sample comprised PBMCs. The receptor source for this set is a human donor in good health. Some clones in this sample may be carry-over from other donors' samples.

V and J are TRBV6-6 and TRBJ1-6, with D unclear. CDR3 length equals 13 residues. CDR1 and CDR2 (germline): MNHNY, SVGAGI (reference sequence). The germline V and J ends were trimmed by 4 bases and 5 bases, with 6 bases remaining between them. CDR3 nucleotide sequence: TGTGCCAGCAGTTCACAGAATAATTCACCCCTCCACTTT. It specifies CASSSQNNSPLHF.

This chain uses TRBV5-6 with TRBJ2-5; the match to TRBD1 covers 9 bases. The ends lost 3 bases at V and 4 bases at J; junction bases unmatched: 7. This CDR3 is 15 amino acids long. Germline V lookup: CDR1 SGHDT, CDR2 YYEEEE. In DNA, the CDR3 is TGTGCCAGCAGCTCCCGGGACAGGGTAGGAGAGACCCAGTACTTC. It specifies CASSSRDRVGETQYF.

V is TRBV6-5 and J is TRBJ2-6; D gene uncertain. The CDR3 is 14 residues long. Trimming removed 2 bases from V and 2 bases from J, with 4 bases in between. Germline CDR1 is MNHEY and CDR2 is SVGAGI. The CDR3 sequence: CASSYDTGANVLTF. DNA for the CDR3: TGTGCCAGCAGTTACGACACTGGGGCCAACGTCCTGACTTTC.

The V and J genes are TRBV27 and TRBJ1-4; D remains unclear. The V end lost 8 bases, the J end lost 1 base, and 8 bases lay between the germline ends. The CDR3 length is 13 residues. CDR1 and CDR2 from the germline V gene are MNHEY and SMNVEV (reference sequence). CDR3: CASRTGTNEKLFF. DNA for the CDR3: TGTGCCAGCCGAACGGGAACTAATGAAAAACTGTTTTTT.

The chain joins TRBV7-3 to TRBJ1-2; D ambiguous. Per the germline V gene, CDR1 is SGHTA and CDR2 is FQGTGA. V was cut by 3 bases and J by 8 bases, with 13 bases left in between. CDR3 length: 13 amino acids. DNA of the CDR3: TGTGCCAGCAGCTTTAGACTAGAAGGGGGCTACACCTTC. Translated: CASSFRLEGGYTF.

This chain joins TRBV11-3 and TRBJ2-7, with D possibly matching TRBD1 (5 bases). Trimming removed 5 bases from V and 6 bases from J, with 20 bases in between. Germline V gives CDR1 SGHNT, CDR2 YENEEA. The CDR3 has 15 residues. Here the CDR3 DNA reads TGTGCCAGCAGCAACGGCCCGGCAGGGATGGCCGAGCAGTACTTC. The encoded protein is CASSNGPAGMAEQYF.

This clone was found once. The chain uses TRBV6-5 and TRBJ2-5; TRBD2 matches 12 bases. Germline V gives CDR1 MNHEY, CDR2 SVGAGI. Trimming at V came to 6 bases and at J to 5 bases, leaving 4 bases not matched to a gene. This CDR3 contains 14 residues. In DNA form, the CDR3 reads TGTGCCAGCAGCCCTAGCGGGGGGGCGGAGACCCAGTACTTC. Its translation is CASSPSGGAETQYF.

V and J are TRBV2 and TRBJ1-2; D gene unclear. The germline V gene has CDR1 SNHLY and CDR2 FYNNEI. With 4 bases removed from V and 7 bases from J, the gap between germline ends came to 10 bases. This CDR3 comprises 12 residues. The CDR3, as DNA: TGTGCCAGCAGTGTAGAGGCTGGTGGCTACACCTTC. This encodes CASSVEAGGYTF. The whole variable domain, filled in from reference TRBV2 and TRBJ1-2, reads EPEVTQTPSHQVTQMGQEVILRCVPISNHLYFYWYRQILGQKVEFLVSFYNNEISEKSEIFDDQFSVERPDGSNFTLKIRSTKLEDSAMYFCASSVEAGGYTFGSGTRLTVV.

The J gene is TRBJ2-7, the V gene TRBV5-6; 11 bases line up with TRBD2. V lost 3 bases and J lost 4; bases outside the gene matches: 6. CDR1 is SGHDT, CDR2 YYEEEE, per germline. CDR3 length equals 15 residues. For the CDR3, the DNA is TGTGCCAGCAGCTCTCCCGGGACTAGCGGATACGAGCAGTACTTC. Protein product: CASSSPGTSGYEQYF.

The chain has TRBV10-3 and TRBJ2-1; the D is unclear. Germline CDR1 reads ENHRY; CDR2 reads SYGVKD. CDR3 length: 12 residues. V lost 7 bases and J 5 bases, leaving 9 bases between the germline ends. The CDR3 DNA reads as TGTGCCATCACCCGAGGTGACAATGAGCAGTTCTTC. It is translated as CAITRGDNEQFF.

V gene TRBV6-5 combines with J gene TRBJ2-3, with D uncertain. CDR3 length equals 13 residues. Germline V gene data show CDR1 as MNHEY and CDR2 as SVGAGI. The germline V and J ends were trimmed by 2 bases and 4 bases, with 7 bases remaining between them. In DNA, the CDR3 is TGTGCCAGCAGTTACGATAGAGCAGATACGCAGTATTTT. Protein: CASSYDRADTQYF.

The CDR3 nucleotides are TGTGCCAGCAGCCCGGGTCCAGCGGGGGTCTACGAGCAGTACTTC. Its translation is CASSPGPAGVYEQYF. This chain connects TRBV5-4 to TRBJ2-7; 8 bases are shared with TRBD2. The CDR3 totals 15 residues. The ends lost 4 bases at V and 3 bases at J; junction bases unmatched: 9. Germline CDR1 SGHNT, CDR2 YYREEE (reference sequence).

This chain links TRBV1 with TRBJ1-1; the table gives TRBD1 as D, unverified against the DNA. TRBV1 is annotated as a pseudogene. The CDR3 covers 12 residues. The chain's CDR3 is CTSISGFCEAFF. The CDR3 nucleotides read TGCACCAGCATCTCAGGTTTTTGCGAAGCTTTCTTT.

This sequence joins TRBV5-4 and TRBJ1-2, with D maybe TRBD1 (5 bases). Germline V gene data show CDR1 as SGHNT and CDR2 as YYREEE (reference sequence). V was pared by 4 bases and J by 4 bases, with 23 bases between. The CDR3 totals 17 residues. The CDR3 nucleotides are TGTGCCAGCAGCCTACCCACCGGGGGACGGGGGATCTATGGCTACACCTTC. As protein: CASSLPTGGRGIYGYTF.